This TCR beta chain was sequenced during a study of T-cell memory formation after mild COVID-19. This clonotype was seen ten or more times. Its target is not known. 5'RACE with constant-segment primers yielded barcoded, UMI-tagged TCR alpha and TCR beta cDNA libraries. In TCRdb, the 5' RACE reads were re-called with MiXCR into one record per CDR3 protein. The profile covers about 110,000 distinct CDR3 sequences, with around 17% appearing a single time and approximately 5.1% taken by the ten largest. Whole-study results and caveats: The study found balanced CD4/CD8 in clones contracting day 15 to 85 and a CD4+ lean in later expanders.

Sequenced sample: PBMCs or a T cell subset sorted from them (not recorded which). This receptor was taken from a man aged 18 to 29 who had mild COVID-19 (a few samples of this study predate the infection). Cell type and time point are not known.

The CDR3 DNA reads as TGCGCCAGCAGCTTCGGGGGCAGGGGTAACAATGAGCAGTTCTTC. This encodes CASSFGGRGNNEQFF. The V and J genes are TRBV5-1 and TRBJ2-1; D is possibly TRBD1 or TRBD2 (6 bases each). CDR1 is SGHRS, CDR2 YFSETQ, per germline. The V and J ends lost 2 bases and 5 bases respectively, with 14 bases between them. CDR3 length: 15 residues.